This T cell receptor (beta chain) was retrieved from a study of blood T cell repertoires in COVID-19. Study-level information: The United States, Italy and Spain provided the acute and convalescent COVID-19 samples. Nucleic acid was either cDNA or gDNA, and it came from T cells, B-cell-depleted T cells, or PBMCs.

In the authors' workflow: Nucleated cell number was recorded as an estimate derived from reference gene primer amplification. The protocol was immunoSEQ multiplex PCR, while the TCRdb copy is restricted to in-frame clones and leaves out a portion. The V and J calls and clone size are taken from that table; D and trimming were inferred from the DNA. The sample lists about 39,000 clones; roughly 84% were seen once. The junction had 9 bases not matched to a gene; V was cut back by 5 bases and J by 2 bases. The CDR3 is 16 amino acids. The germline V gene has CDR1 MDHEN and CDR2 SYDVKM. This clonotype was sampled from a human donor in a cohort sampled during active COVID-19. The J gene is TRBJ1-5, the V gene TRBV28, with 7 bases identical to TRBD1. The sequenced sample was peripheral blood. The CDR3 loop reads CASSPQGIWGNQPQHF. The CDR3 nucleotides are TGTGCCAGCAGTCCACAGGGGATTTGGGGCAATCAGCCCCAGCATTTT.